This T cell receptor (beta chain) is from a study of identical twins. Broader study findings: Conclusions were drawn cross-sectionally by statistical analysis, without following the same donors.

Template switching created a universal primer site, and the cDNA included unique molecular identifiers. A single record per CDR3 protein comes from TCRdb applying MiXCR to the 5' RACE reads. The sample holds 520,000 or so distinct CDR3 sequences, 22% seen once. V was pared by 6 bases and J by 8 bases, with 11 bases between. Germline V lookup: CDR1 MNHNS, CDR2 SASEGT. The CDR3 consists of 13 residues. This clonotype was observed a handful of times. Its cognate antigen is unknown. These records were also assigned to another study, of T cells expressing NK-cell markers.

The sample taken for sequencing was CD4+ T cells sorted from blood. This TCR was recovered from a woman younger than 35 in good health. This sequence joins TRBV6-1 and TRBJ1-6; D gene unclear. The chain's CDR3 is CASRSPGYSPLHF. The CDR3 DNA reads TGTGCCAGCAGAAGTCCGGGTTATTCACCCCTCCACTTT.